This T cell receptor (beta chain) was recorded in a study of shared clonotypes between healthy human individuals. About this clone itself: Its antigen remains unidentified.

Naive CD8 populations comprised CD45RO-negative cells positively selected for CCR7, excluding terminally differentiated effector memory CD45RA+ cells. General study results and limits: Generally, naive subsets came out with larger estimated richness than memory subsets.

Across several immunoSEQ plates, the genomic DNA of each subset was split evenly. Original data processing: ImmunoSEQ junction-only sequences lacked quality scores, so their filtering differed. Measured with immunoSEQ multiplex PCR; TCRdb has only the in-frame clones, and not every one. The V and J calls and the clone size are those of that table, but D and trimming were determined from the DNA. The table lists 650,000 to 800,000 clones, around 92% of them singletons. The sequenced sample consisted of naive CD8+ T cells sorted from blood. This receptor was identified in a man aged 30 to 45 in good health.

The chain's CDR3 is CASSLEGAGSGELFF. The CDR3 DNA follows: TGCGCCAGCAGCTTGGAGGGGGCGGGCTCCGGGGAGCTGTTTTTT. V and J are TRBV5-1 and TRBJ2-2, with 7 bases lining up with TRBD1. The V segment lost 0 bases and the J segment 6 bases; nucleotides outside the gene matches: 5. CDR3 length: 15 residues. The germline gives CDR1 SGHRS, CDR2 YFSETQ.